The T cell receptor beta chain under discussion was sequenced for a study of blood T cell repertoires in COVID-19. Turning to the study itself: The United States, Italy and Spain provided the acute and convalescent COVID-19 samples.

This CDR3 has 17 amino acids. Germline CDR1 reads MNHNS; CDR2 reads SASEGT. Trimming cost V 2 bases and J 4 bases; bases outside gene matches: 11. Profiled with immunoSEQ multiplex PCR; TCRdb holds only in-frame clones, not every one. The data show about 190,000 clones, with about 93% seen just once and about 0.54% held by the top ten. This sequence originates from a man aged 50-60 years with acute or convalescent COVID-19. The rearrangement uses TRBV6-1 and TRBJ2-3; 8 nucleotides line up with TRBD2. Specimen: peripheral blood. The chain's CDR3 is CASSEKRSGSGADTQYF. Here the CDR3 DNA reads TGTGCCAGCAGTGAAAAAAGGAGCGGGAGTGGCGCAGATACGCAGTATTTT.